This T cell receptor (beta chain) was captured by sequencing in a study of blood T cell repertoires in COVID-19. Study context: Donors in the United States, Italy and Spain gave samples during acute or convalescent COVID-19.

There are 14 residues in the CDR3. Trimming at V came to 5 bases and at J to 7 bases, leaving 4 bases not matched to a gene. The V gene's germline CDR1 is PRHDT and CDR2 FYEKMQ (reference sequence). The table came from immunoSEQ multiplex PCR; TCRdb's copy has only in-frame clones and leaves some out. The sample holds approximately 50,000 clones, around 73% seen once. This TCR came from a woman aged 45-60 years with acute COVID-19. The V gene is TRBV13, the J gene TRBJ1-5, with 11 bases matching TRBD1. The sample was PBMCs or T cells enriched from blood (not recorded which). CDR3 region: CASSRGTGGQPQHF. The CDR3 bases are TGTGCCAGCAGCAGGGGGACAGGGGGACAGCCCCAGCATTTT.